The 16 T cell receptor beta chains in this list originate from one sample, sequenced in a study of blood T cell repertoires in COVID-19. Produced via immunoSEQ multiplex PCR; TCRdb's table is partial and in-frame only. The data show some 150,000 clones, over 70% seen once. Sequencing input: peripheral blood. These receptors were taken from a man in his fifties or sixties who had recovered from COVID-19.

This chain links TRBV25-1 with TRBJ1-6; D not resolved. Trimming took off 2 bases at V and 6 bases at J, with 11 bases between the two ends. Germline V CDR1 and CDR2: MGHDK, SYGVNS. The CDR3 runs to 15 residues. The chain's CDR3 is CASSERHTVNSPLHF. CDR3 nucleotides: TGTGCCAGCAGTGAACGGCACACAGTTAATTCACCCCTCCACTTT.

The V gene is TRBV24-1, the J gene TRBJ1-2, with no clear D. The germline CDR1 and CDR2 sequences are KGHDR and SFDVKD. CDR3 size: 14 residues. With 3 bases removed from V and 0 bases from J, the gap between germline ends came to 7 bases. CDR3 nucleotides: TGTGCCACCAGTGATACTCGAGCTAACTATGGCTACACCTTC. Translating it yields CATSDTRANYGYTF.

This chain connects TRBV7-2 to TRBJ2-5; possibly TRBD1 for D (5 bases). The CDR3 runs 14 residues. V dropped 1 base and J dropped 5 bases, with 11 bases sitting between them. Germline V gives CDR1 SGHTA, CDR2 FQGNSA. The CDR3 spells CASSLVGDRETQYF. Here the CDR3 DNA reads TGTGCCAGCAGCTTAGTAGGGGATCGGGAGACCCAGTACTTC.

V and J are TRBV5-1 and TRBJ1-4; unclear D gene. This CDR3 spans 14 amino acids. Germline values: CDR1 SGHRS, CDR2 YFSETQ. The V and J ends lost 2 bases and 3 bases respectively, with 8 bases between them. The CDR3, as DNA: TGCGCCAGCAGCTTCGGGTTGGCTAATGAAAAACTGTTTTTT. It codes for CASSFGLANEKLFF. The variable domain in full, completed from reference TRBV5-1 and TRBJ1-4, reads KAGVTQTPRYLIKTRGQQVTLSCSPISGHRSVSWYQQTPGQGLQFLFEYFSETQRNKGNFPGRFSGRQFSNSRSEMNVSTLELGDSALYLCASSFGLANEKLFFGSGTQLSVL.

This sequence joins TRBV6-2 or TRBV6-3 and TRBJ1-4, with D perhaps matching TRBD1 (5 bases). The CDR3 consists of 16 residues. Germline values: CDR1 MNHEY, CDR2 SVGEGT. Trimming took 5 bases from V and 0 from J, leaving 13 bases between them. The CDR3 here is CASSDVDSSTNEKLFF. The CDR3 coding sequence is TGTGCCAGCAGTGATGTCGACAGTTCAACTAATGAAAAACTGTTTTTT.

This chain links TRBV2 with TRBJ2-3; 8 nucleotides match TRBD2. V was clipped by 3 bases and J by 6 bases; unmatched bases: 8. Germline V gives CDR1 SNHLY, CDR2 FYNNEI. CDR3 length equals 15 residues. The CDR3 bases are TGTGCCAGCAGTGATTCCGGGGGGGCCTTGGATACGCAGTATTTT. Protein: CASSDSGGALDTQYF. The full variable domain, in which reference TRBV2 and TRBJ2-3 provide the parts outside the CDR3, is EPEVTQTPSHQVTQMGQEVILRCVPISNHLYFYWYRQILGQKVEFLVSFYNNEISEKSEIFDDQFSVERPDGSNFTLKIRSTKLEDSAMYFCASSDSGGALDTQYFGPGTRLTVL.

The chain employs TRBV27 and TRBJ1-6; 9 bases align to TRBD1. The J segment lost 10 bases and the V segment lost 5 bases, leaving 9 bases of the junction unmatched. CDR1 and CDR2 (germline): MNHEY, SMNVEV (reference sequence). The CDR3 has 15 amino acids. DNA of the CDR3: TGTGCCAGCAGTCCGGGACAGGGAAGGGGCTCACCCCTCCACTTT. Protein: CASSPGQGRGSPLHF.

The chain joins TRBV29-1 to TRBJ2-1; TRBD2 is a possible D gene (5 bases). The germline V gene encodes CDR1 SQVTM and CDR2 ANQGSEA. V lost 5 bases, J lost 8 bases, and 19 bases lay in between. The CDR3 sequence is 14 residues long. The CDR3 nucleotides read TGCAGCGTTCGTCGGACTGCCATCGGCGATGAGCAGTTCTTC. Translating gives CSVRRTAIGDEQFF.

The V gene is TRBV6-1, the J gene TRBJ1-6; D is possibly TRBD1 (6 bases). The V and J ends lost 3 bases and 5 bases respectively, with 14 bases between them. The CDR3 consists of 16 residues. Per germline, CDR1 MNHNS and CDR2 SASEGT. The CDR3 DNA follows: TGTGCCAGCAGTGAGTCCTCGGGACACGATAATTCACCCCTCCACTTT. Protein: CASSESSGHDNSPLHF.

This chain connects TRBV18 to TRBJ1-2; perhaps TRBD1 as D (5 bases). This CDR3 spans 13 amino acids. Germline V gene data show CDR1 as KGHSH and CDR2 as LQKENI. Trimming took 5 bases from V and 1 from J, leaving 8 bases between them. CDR3 protein: CASSIDSNYGYTF. CDR3 coding DNA: TGTGCCAGCTCAATAGACAGTAACTATGGCTACACCTTC.

The chain carries TRBV11-2 and TRBJ2-3; 7 nucleotides match TRBD1. The CDR3 length is 14 residues. In germline, CDR1 is SGHAT, CDR2 FQNNGV. V was clipped by 5 bases and J by 4 bases; unmatched bases: 6. CDR3 residues: CASSVTGVADTQYF. DNA for the CDR3: TGTGCCAGCAGCGTTACAGGGGTGGCAGATACGCAGTATTTT. The full variable domain, with the rest looked up from reference TRBV11-2 and TRBJ2-3, is EAGVAQSPRYKIIEKRQSVAFWCNPISGHATLYWYQQILGQGPKLLIQFQNNGVVDDSQLPKDRFSAERLKGVDSTLKIQPAKLEDSAVYLCASSVTGVADTQYFGPGTRLTVL.

The chain employs TRBV3-1 (or the pseudogene TRBV3-2) and TRBJ1-5; 8 positions agree with TRBD1. V dropped 0 bases and J dropped 6; count of bases not matched to a gene: 4. From germline, CDR1 is LGHDT and CDR2 YNNKEL (reference sequence). The CDR3 runs 15 residues. In nucleotides, the CDR3 is TGTGCCAGCAGCCAAGACGAACAGGGGGTTCAGCCCCAGCATTTT. Protein sequence: CASSQDEQGVQPQHF.

The chain is built from TRBV5-1 and TRBJ2-5, with TRBD2 matching 7 bases. This CDR3 spans 15 amino acids. Germline trimming cut 1 base from V and 2 bases from J; bases unmatched to any gene: 5. Germline-derived CDR1 and CDR2 are SGHRS and YFSETQ. CDR3 nucleotides: TGCGCCAGCAGCTTGTTGGGGGGAGGGCAAGAGACCCAGTACTTC. It codes for CASSLLGGGQETQYF.

The genes are TRBV7-9 and TRBJ1-6; possible D gene TRBD1, 6 bases. This CDR3 is 17 amino acids long. The V gene lost 1 base and the J gene lost 9 bases, with 19 bases spanning the gap. The germline V gene has CDR1 SEHNR and CDR2 FQNEAQ (reference sequence). This chain's CDR3 is CASSLDSTGFRFSPLHF. The CDR3 region has the DNA TGTGCCAGCAGCTTAGATTCCACAGGGTTTCGTTTTTCACCCCTCCACTTT.

This clone was observed a handful of times. The chain employs TRBV2 and TRBJ1-1, with D maybe TRBD1 (5 bases). The V and J ends lost 3 bases and 6 bases respectively, with 11 bases between them. CDR1 is SNHLY and CDR2 is FYNNEI in the germline V gene. This CDR3 is built from 13 residues. The CDR3 loop reads CASSDAGKAEAFF. The DNA of the CDR3 is TGTGCCAGCAGTGATGCAGGGAAGGCTGAAGCTTTCTTT.

This clone was counted many times. V is TRBV6-6 and J is TRBJ1-2; D perhaps matches TRBD1 (5 bases). The V end was cut by 9 bases, the J end by 2 bases, with 13 bases between. The germline V gene has CDR1 MNHNY and CDR2 SVGAGI (reference sequence). The CDR3 runs to 13 residues. CDR3 region: CASRQSANYGYTF. CDR3 in DNA: TGTGCCAGTAGACAGTCGGCGAACTATGGCTACACCTTC.